This section outlines one T cell receptor beta chain sequence together with its context. In the study's own analysis: Amplification from reference gene primers served as the basis for estimated nucleated cell counts. Here immunoSEQ multiplex PCR was the method, and the copy in TCRdb shows in-frame clones only, minus some. V and J calls and clone size are given by that table; D and trimming were obtained from the DNA. Of approximately 150,000 clones listed, about 86% are singletons. The data were taken from a study of blood T cell repertoires in COVID-19. Study background: COVID-19 samples, acute and convalescent, were from the United States, Italy and Spain. T cells, B-cell-depleted T cells, or PBMCs provided the cDNA or gDNA that served as material.

V dropped 5 bases and J dropped 1 base, with 8 bases sitting between them. The CDR3 covers 13 residues. Per germline, CDR1 SGHTA and CDR2 FQGTGA. This receptor was identified in a man aged 70-80 years with acute or convalescent COVID-19. The sample comprised peripheral blood. The chain carries TRBV7-3 and TRBJ1-1; D is ambiguous. The CDR3 sequence is CASSLYRNTEAFF. In DNA, the CDR3 is TGTGCCAGCAGCCTTTACAGGAACACTGAAGCTTTCTTT. Full variable domain (outside the CDR3, taken from reference TRBV7-3 and TRBJ1-1): GAGVSQTPSNKVTEKGKYVELRCDPISGHTALYWYRQSLGQGPEFLIYFQGTGAADDSGLPNDRFFAVRPEGSVSTLKIQRTERGDSAVYLCASSLYRNTEAFFGQGTRLTVV.